Below, 27 T cell receptor beta chains from the same sample are listed, as sequenced in a study of early T cells in non-severe SARS-CoV-2 infection (dated by TCRdb to the early 2020s). Library construction relied on 5' RACE. The sequencer listed for this sample is NextSeq 500. TCRdb redid the processing of the public reads, applying fastp at Q25 and MiXCR, and retained in-frame beta chains. Each entry merges the rows of one CDR3 protein and shows their most common DNA and genes. The sample profile shows roughly 93,000 distinct CDR3 sequences; about 11% of them were found once. The top ten clones comprise approximately 5.3% of the sample. The sequenced material came from whole blood. The receptors stem from an adult who was a healthcare worker with PCR-confirmed SARS-CoV-2 infection or an uninfected control (not recorded which).

This clonotype was seen more than once but under ten times. The CDR3 DNA reads as TGCGCCAGCAGCTTGGTGGTCAAGTCCGAGCAGTACTTC. It encodes CASSLVVKSEQYF. This chain uses TRBV5-1 with TRBJ2-7; no firm D call. This CDR3 has 13 amino acids. Germline CDR1 is SGHRS and CDR2 is YFSETQ. Trimming pared 0 bases from V and 6 bases from J, leaving 10 bases between. The whole variable domain, filled in from reference TRBV5-1 and TRBJ2-7, reads KAGVTQTPRYLIKTRGQQVTLSCSPISGHRSVSWYQQTPGQGLQFLFEYFSETQRNKGNFPGRFSGRQFSNSRSEMNVSTLELGDSALYLCASSLVVKSEQYFGPGTRLTVT.

At least ten counts were recorded for this clonotype. J is TRBJ2-1 and V is TRBV19; D is possibly TRBD2 (6 bases). The CDR3 sequence is 16 residues long. Germline V gives CDR1 LNHDA, CDR2 SQIVND (reference sequence). Trimming left V 1 base short and J 5 bases short, with 15 bases between. Written as DNA, the CDR3 is TGTGCCAGTAGTATAGCTGGTAGCGGAACCAACAATGAGCAGTTCTTC. Translation: CASSIAGSGTNNEQFF.

This clonotype was counted a few times. The chain employs TRBV20-1 and TRBJ2-1; 7 positions match TRBD2. The length of the CDR3 is 13 residues. CDR1 DFQATT and CDR2 SNEGSKA come from the germline V gene (reference sequence). J was trimmed by 12 bases and V by 0 bases; bases with no gene match: 8. The CDR3 DNA reads as TGCAGTGCTAGAGATCGGGCGGGAGTCGCGCAGTTCTTC. Residues: CSARDRAGVAQFF.

This clonotype was counted at least ten times. The rearrangement uses TRBV19 and TRBJ2-7, with a tentative D call TRBD2 (5 bases). V shed 5 bases and J shed 1 base, with 12 bases lying between them. The CDR3 covers 14 residues. Germline V gene data show CDR1 as LNHDA and CDR2 as SQIVND (reference sequence). The CDR3, as DNA: TGTGCCAGTAGTGAGGGCTTCGGGTCCTACGAGCAGTACTTC. Protein: CASSEGFGSYEQYF. The full variable domain, its missing parts supplied by reference TRBV19 and TRBJ2-7, is DGGITQSPKYLFRKEGQNVTLSCEQNLNHDAMYWYRQDPGQGLRLIYYSQIVNDFQKGDIAEGYSVSREKKESFPLTVTSAQKNPTAFYLCASSEGFGSYEQYFGPGTRLTVT.

The chain uses TRBV2 and TRBJ2-6, with D possibly matching TRBD1 (6 bases). Between the trimmed V and J ends, which lost 6 bases and 2 bases, there was a span of 14 bases. Germline V gene lookup returns CDR1 SNHLY and CDR2 FYNNEI. The length of the CDR3 is 16 residues. CDR3 sequence: CASSPQGGPGANVLTF. CDR3 nucleotides: TGTGCCAGCAGCCCACAGGGCGGTCCTGGGGCCAACGTCCTGACTTTC.

This clonotype was detected a few times. The J gene is TRBJ2-7, the V gene TRBV19, with 14 bases lining up with TRBD2. CDR3 length: 15 residues. V lost 5 bases and J lost 3; bases outside the gene matches: 3. Germline V gene lookup returns CDR1 LNHDA and CDR2 SQIVND (reference sequence). CDR3 sequence reads: CASSLGTSGGYEQYF. The CDR3 bases are TGTGCCAGTAGTCTCGGGACTAGCGGGGGCTACGAGCAGTACTTC.

V and J are TRBV5-1 and TRBJ1-1, with no clear D. Deletions cut 0 bases from V and 3 bases from J, with 9 bases between. The CDR3 covers 14 residues. The germline V gene encodes CDR1 SGHRS and CDR2 YFSETQ. CDR3 in DNA: TGCGCCAGCAGCTTGGGGAGTGTATACACTGAAGCTTTCTTT. Protein: CASSLGSVYTEAFF.

This clonotype was found many times. The chain carries TRBV28 and TRBJ2-3; 10 bases agree with TRBD1. This CDR3 is built from 15 residues. V lost 6 bases, J lost 1 base, and 4 bases stayed unmatched. The V gene's germline CDR1 is MDHEN and CDR2 SYDVKM. CDR3 amino acids: CASRRDRGRTDTQYF. In DNA form, the CDR3 reads TGTGCCAGCAGGCGGGACAGGGGACGCACAGATACGCAGTATTTT.

This clonotype was found many times. The chain joins TRBV2 to TRBJ1-1; D remains unclear. The CDR3 runs 11 residues. The germline gives CDR1 SNHLY, CDR2 FYNNEI. The V end lost 8 bases, the J end lost 4 bases, and 8 bases lay between the germline ends. The CDR3 DNA follows: TGTGCCAGCGGCGAGGGCACTGAAGCTTTCTTT. Translated, it gives CASGEGTEAFF. Full variable domain (missing parts from reference TRBV2 and TRBJ1-1): EPEVTQTPSHQVTQMGQEVILRCVPISNHLYFYWYRQILGQKVEFLVSFYNNEISEKSEIFDDQFSVERPDGSNFTLKIRSTKLEDSAMYFCASGEGTEAFFGQGTRLTVV.

This clonotype was seen a few times. The chain combines TRBV29-1 with TRBJ2-5; the match to TRBD1 covers 9 bases. CDR3 size: 14 residues. Trimming took 4 bases from V and 3 from J; bases not matched to a gene: 6. Looked up from germline, CDR1 is SQVTM and CDR2 is ANQGSEA. CDR3: CSVVIWTGEETQYF. CDR3 bases: TGCAGCGTTGTTATTTGGACAGGGGAAGAGACCCAGTACTTC.

CDR3 nucleotide sequence: TGCAGTGCTAGAAGACAGGGCCTTACTGAAGCTTTCTTT. It codes for CSARRQGLTEAFF. The chain uses TRBV20-1 and TRBJ1-1; 7 bases fit TRBD1. Trimming took 2 bases from V and 5 from J; bases not matched to a gene: 5. Germline values: CDR1 DFQATT, CDR2 SNEGSKA (reference sequence). The CDR3 sequence is 13 residues long.

This clonotype has ten or more counts. The CDR3 sequence is CASSLELAGETQYF. In nucleotides, the CDR3 is TGTGCCAGCAGCTTAGAGCTAGCTGGAGAGACCCAGTACTTC. V and J are TRBV7-9 and TRBJ2-5; tentatively, D is TRBD2 (5 bases). V lost 1 base to trimming and J lost 4 bases, with 10 bases between them. This CDR3 has 14 amino acids. CDR1 and CDR2 (germline): SEHNR, FQNEAQ (reference sequence).

This clonotype was detected ten times or more. The V and J genes are TRBV4-1 and TRBJ1-2, with a possible D match to TRBD1 (5 bases). Germline-derived CDR1 and CDR2 are MGHRA and YSYEKL. Deletions cut 0 bases from V and 4 bases from J, with 9 bases between. CDR3 size: 14 residues. DNA of the CDR3: TGCGCCAGCAGCCAAGATGCGGGGGGCTATGGCTACACCTTC. It translates to CASSQDAGGYGYTF.

The chain is built from TRBV7-9 and TRBJ2-1; the D is unclear. Germline V lookup: CDR1 SEHNR, CDR2 FQNEAQ (reference sequence). The CDR3 covers 15 residues. V lost 7 bases to trimming and J lost 3 bases, with 16 bases between them. As DNA, the CDR3 is TGTGCCAGCATCCGGTCTGCAGGAGTCTACAATGAGCAGTTCTTC. Protein product: CASIRSAGVYNEQFF.

This rearrangement joins TRBV7-2 to TRBJ1-1; D gene uncertain. The ends were cut back, 6 bases at V and 0 bases at J, with 11 bases in the middle. The germline V gene has CDR1 SGHTA and CDR2 FQGNSA. The CDR3 is 14 amino acids. The CDR3 loop is CASSPGSMNTEAFF. The CDR3 coding sequence is TGTGCCAGCAGTCCCGGGTCCATGAACACTGAAGCTTTCTTT.

The genes are TRBV20-1 and TRBJ2-3; D perhaps matches TRBD1 (6 bases). CDR1 is DFQATT and CDR2 is SNEGSKA in the germline V gene (reference sequence). V lost 3 bases to trimming and J lost 2 bases, with 12 bases between them. The CDR3 consists of 14 residues. CDR3 amino acids: CSASGQFLTDTQYF. DNA of the CDR3: TGCAGTGCTAGTGGACAGTTCCTCACAGATACGCAGTATTTT.

The chain combines TRBV12-3 or TRBV12-4 with TRBJ2-1; D might be TRBD2 (6 bases). V lost 5 bases and J 2 bases, leaving 19 bases between the germline ends. The CDR3 consists of 17 residues. CDR3: CASSTPWMGGPYNEQFF. The CDR3 nucleotides read TGTGCCAGCAGTACCCCCTGGATGGGAGGCCCCTACAATGAGCAGTTCTTC.

The rearrangement joins TRBV20-1 to TRBJ2-2; D ambiguous. Germline V lookup: CDR1 DFQATT, CDR2 SNEGSKA (reference sequence). The V and J ends lost 6 bases and 4 bases respectively, with 6 bases between them. The CDR3 loop spans 11 amino acids. The CDR3 reads CSAKSTGELFF. The CDR3 DNA sequence: TGCAGTGCCAAAAGCACCGGGGAGCTGTTTTTT.

This clonotype showed up many times. The gene calls are TRBV20-1 and TRBJ1-2; TRBD1 aligns across 7 bases. CDR3 length: 12 amino acids. In germline, CDR1 is DFQATT, CDR2 SNEGSKA (reference sequence). J gave up 8 bases and V 2 bases, and 5 bases lay outside the gene matches. CDR3 loop: CSARSRTGGYTF. Here the CDR3 DNA reads TGCAGTGCTAGATCACGGACAGGAGGCTACACCTTC.

This clonotype was detected many times. The CDR3, as DNA: TGTGCCAGCAGCCCGTCCAGATCCCTATACAATGAGCAGTTCTTC. Translated: CASSPSRSLYNEQFF. This chain uses TRBV7-3 with TRBJ2-1; D is ambiguous. Germline values: CDR1 SGHTA, CDR2 FQGTGA. Trimming pared 5 bases from V and 4 bases from J, leaving 15 bases between. This CDR3 contains 15 residues.

This clonotype came up many times. The CDR3 DNA reads as TGTGCCAGCAGTGAAGCGCTTGGGGTAGCCAAAAACATTCAGTACTTC. Translation: CASSEALGVAKNIQYF. V usage is TRBV2 and J usage is TRBJ2-4, with D uncertain. Trimming pared 0 bases from V and 0 bases from J, leaving 9 bases between. The CDR3 extends over 16 amino acids. In germline, CDR1 is SNHLY, CDR2 FYNNEI.

Written as DNA, the CDR3 is TGCAGCGTTGAGACTAGAATGGGCTTGGAGCAGTACTTC. Translation gives CSVETRMGLEQYF. The chain couples TRBV29-1 to TRBJ2-7; tentatively, D is TRBD2 (6 bases). Germline V gene sequence: CDR1 SQVTM, CDR2 ANQGSEA. The CDR3 contains 13 residues. V shed 3 bases and J shed 7 bases, with 16 bases lying between them.

This chain uses TRBV15 with TRBJ2-3, with D tentatively TRBD2 (6 bases). Germline values: CDR1 LNHNV, CDR2 YYDKDF (reference sequence). V was pared by 1 base and J by 1 base, with 12 bases between. This CDR3 comprises 16 residues. The CDR3 DNA follows: TGTGCCACCAGCAGAGGGGACCGGAGGGGCACAGATACGCAGTATTTT. As protein: CATSRGDRRGTDTQYF.

There are many counts of this clonotype. This rearrangement joins TRBV6-5 to TRBJ2-1; D remains unclear. Germline lookup yields CDR1 MNHEY and CDR2 SVGAGI. This CDR3 region has 12 residues. V gave up 6 bases and J gave up 9 bases, with 12 bases separating them. CDR3 nucleotide sequence: TGTGCCAGCAGAACAGTGGTGAGTGAGCAGTTCTTC. Amino acids: CASRTVVSEQFF.

In this sample, this clonotype turned up a few times. The V call is TRBV7-9, the J call TRBJ2-1; 7 nucleotides align to TRBD1. CDR1 SEHNR and CDR2 FQNEAQ come from the germline V gene (reference sequence). J was trimmed by 8 bases and V by 8 bases; bases with no gene match: 12. This CDR3 comprises 14 residues. The CDR3 sequence: CASGRAGGKDEQFF. For the CDR3, the DNA is TGTGCCAGCGGACGGGCAGGGGGTAAGGATGAGCAGTTCTTC.

This clonotype was seen many times. This rearrangement joins TRBV20-1 to TRBJ2-2, with 8 positions matching TRBD1. CDR1 is DFQATT and CDR2 is SNEGSKA in the germline V gene (reference sequence). J lost 3 bases, V lost 0 bases, and 9 bases had no gene match. The length of the CDR3 is 17 residues. CDR3 coding DNA: TGCAGTGCTAGAGATCGGCAGGGGGCGTGGGACACCGGGGAGCTGTTTTTT. Translation gives CSARDRQGAWDTGELFF.

This clonotype was found many times. CDR3 nucleotides: TGTGCCAGCAGTTTAGAGGCAGGAGCTAACTATGGCTACACCTTC. It translates to CASSLEAGANYGYTF. This chain joins TRBV12-3 or TRBV12-4 and TRBJ1-2; D ambiguous. The length of the CDR3 is 15 residues. The germline V and J ends were trimmed by 1 base and 0 bases, with 9 bases remaining between them.